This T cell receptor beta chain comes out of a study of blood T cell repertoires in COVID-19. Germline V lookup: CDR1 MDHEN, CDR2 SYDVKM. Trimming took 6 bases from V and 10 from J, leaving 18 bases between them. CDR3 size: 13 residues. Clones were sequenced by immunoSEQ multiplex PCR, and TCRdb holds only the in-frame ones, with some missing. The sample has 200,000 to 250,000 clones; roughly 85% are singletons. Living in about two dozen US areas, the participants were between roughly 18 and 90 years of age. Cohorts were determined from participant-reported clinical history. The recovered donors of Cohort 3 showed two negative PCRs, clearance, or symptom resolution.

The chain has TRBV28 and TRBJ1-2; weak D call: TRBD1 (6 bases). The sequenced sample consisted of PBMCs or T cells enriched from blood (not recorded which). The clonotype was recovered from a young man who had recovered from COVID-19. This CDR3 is CASSDHGGRVYTF. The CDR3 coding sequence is TGTGCCAGCAGCGACCATGGGGGCCGGGTCTACACCTTC.